The clone carrying this TCR beta chain was seen only a few times. Antigen: not known. The junction differs from germline at one of its ends, possibly a read error. The CDR3 extends over 13 amino acids. CDR1 and CDR2 from the germline V gene are ENHRY and SYGVKD. This sample was included in a study of response to subunit inactivated influenza vaccine. General study points: The study's authors posited that every seasonal influenza vaccination enlists few new T cells.

TCRdb redid the calling of the RT-PCR reads with MiXCR, one entry per CDR3 protein. This table has about 500,000 distinct CDR3 sequences, about 17% appearing once. Material: CD4+ T cells sorted from PBMCs, obtained around 25 months after vaccination. The genes are TRBV10-3 and TRBJ2-2; TRBD2 is a possible D gene (6 bases). This clonotype originated in a man aged 50 to 75 who received an inactivated influenza vaccine. Here the CDR3 reads CAISESRSREPFF. The CDR3 bases are TGTGCCATCAGTGAGTCGAGGTCTCGGGAGCCGTTTTTT.